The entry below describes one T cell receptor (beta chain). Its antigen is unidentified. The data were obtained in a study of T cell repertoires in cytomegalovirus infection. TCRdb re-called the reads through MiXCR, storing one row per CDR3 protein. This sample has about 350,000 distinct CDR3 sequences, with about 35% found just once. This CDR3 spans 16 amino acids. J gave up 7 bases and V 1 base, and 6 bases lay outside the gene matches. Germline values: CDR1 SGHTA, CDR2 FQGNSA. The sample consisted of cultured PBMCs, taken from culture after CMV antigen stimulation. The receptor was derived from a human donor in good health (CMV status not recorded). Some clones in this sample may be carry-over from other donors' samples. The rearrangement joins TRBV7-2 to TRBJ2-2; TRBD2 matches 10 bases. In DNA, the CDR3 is TGTGCCAGCAGCTTAGGCTTAGCGGGAGGTCTCGGGGAGCTGTTTTTT. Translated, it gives CASSLGLAGGLGELFF.